These T cell receptor beta chains were read from a single sample in a study of cytomegalovirus exposure and HLA in healthy donors. Only in-frame clones appear in the TCRdb table, and some are missing; sequencing was by immunoSEQ multiplex PCR. Among about 72,000 clones listed, 60% to 75% were seen once. The specimen was PBMCs. All receptors come from a man aged 40-55 years in good health and CMV-seropositive. CDR3s include the opening cysteine and the closing phenylalanine or tryptophan. The D gene is left open where the match is weak. The listing skips clone size in some rows; elsewhere it reads once, few, many or a size class.

V gene: TRBV7-9
D gene: TRBD1
clone size: -
J gene: TRBJ1-1
CDR3 DNA: TGTGCCAGCAGCCTAGGGACAGATGAAGCTTTCTTT
CDR3 protein: CASSLGTDEAFF

V gene: TRBV5-1
D gene: -
clone size: -
J gene: TRBJ1-2
CDR3 DNA: TGCGCCAGCAGCCGAAGGGGGAATGGCTACACCTTC
CDR3 protein: CASSRRGNGYTF

V gene: TRBV5-6
D gene: -
clone size: -
J gene: TRBJ1-2
CDR3 DNA: TGTGCCAGCACTCGCGGGGGAGGTGACTACACCTTC
CDR3 protein: CASTRGGGDYTF

V gene: TRBV6-5
D gene: TRBD2
clone size: once
J gene: TRBJ2-2
CDR3 DNA: TGTGCCAGCAGTTATGGGGGGGGCACCGGGGAGCTGTTTTTT
CDR3 protein: CASSYGGGTGELFF

V gene: TRBV5-6
D gene: TRBD1
clone size: -
J gene: TRBJ2-1
CDR3 DNA: TGTGCCAGCAGCGAGACCGGGACAGGGACCGACAATGAGCAGTTCTTC
CDR3 protein: CASSETGTGTDNEQFF

V gene: TRBV7-8
D gene: -
clone size: -
J gene: TRBJ2-2
CDR3 DNA: TGTGCCAGCAGCTTAGTGGTGGGGGCGTACACCGGGGAGCTGTTTTTT
CDR3 protein: CASSLVVGAYTGELFF

V gene: TRBV7-8
D gene: -
clone size: -
J gene: TRBJ2-7
CDR3 DNA: TGTGCCAGCAGCTTAGCGGACAGAAAGTACTTC
CDR3 protein: CASSLADRKYF

V gene: TRBV10-3
D gene: TRBD2
clone size: few
J gene: TRBJ2-1
CDR3 DNA: TGTGCCATCAGTGAGTCATCTAGCGGGGGGGACAATGAGCAGTTCTTC
CDR3 protein: CAISESSSGGDNEQFF

V gene: TRBV6-5
D gene: -
clone size: -
J gene: TRBJ1-1
CDR3 DNA: TGTGCCACCCAAACAGGGTGGGGGACTGAAGCTTTCTTT
CDR3 protein: CATQTGWGTEAFF

V gene: TRBV7-9
D gene: -
clone size: -
J gene: TRBJ2-1
CDR3 DNA: TGTGCCAGCAGCCCGCCCAGCAATGAGCAGTTCTTC
CDR3 protein: CASSPPSNEQFF

V gene: TRBV6-1
D gene: -
clone size: -
J gene: TRBJ1-5
CDR3 DNA: TGTGCCAGCAGGGAGACAGTGGATCAGCCCCAGCATTTT
CDR3 protein: CASRETVDQPQHF

V gene: TRBV9
D gene: -
clone size: -
J gene: TRBJ2-2
CDR3 DNA: TGTGCCAGCAGCGTAGTTTCTTCCGGGGAGCTGTTTTTT
CDR3 protein: CASSVVSSGELFF

V gene: TRBV28
D gene: TRBD1
clone size: -
J gene: TRBJ1-1
CDR3 DNA: TGTGCCAGCAGTTCGGACAGGGGGCCGGTGAACACTGAAGCTTTCTTT
CDR3 protein: CASSSDRGPVNTEAFF

V gene: TRBV19
D gene: -
clone size: -
J gene: TRBJ2-2
CDR3 DNA: TGTGCCATCCGCCAGGGGAACACCGGGGAGCTGTTTTTT
CDR3 protein: CAIRQGNTGELFF

V gene: TRBV19
D gene: -
clone size: -
J gene: TRBJ1-1
CDR3 DNA: TGTGCCAGTAGTATGGGAGGGTTAGGAAAGAATGAAGCTTTCTTT
CDR3 protein: CASSMGGLGKNEAFF

V gene: TRBV20-1
D gene: -
clone size: -
J gene: TRBJ2-3
CDR3 DNA: TGCAGTGCTAGTTTGCGGGGTACGCAGTATTTT
CDR3 protein: CSASLRGTQYF

V gene: TRBV28
D gene: -
clone size: -
J gene: TRBJ1-5
CDR3 DNA: TGTGCCGCGTCCGGGACACCTAATCAGCCCCAGCATTTT
CDR3 protein: CAASGTPNQPQHF

V gene: TRBV13
D gene: TRBD2
clone size: -
J gene: TRBJ2-7
CDR3 DNA: TGTGCCAGCAGCTTAGCCTCAGGACTAGCGAGTAGCTCCTACGAGCAGTACTTC
CDR3 protein: CASSLASGLASSSYEQYF

V gene: TRBV27
D gene: TRBD1
clone size: few
J gene: TRBJ1-4
CDR3 DNA: TGTGCCAGCACGGACAGGCCTAATGAAAAACTGTTTTTT
CDR3 protein: CASTDRPNEKLFF

V gene: TRBV7-2
D gene: TRBD2
clone size: -
J gene: TRBJ2-3
CDR3 DNA: TGTGCCAGCAGCCCGATAGCGGGGGGGGTGACAGATACGCAGTATTTT
CDR3 protein: CASSPIAGGVTDTQYF

V gene: TRBV6-1
D gene: TRBD1
clone size: few
J gene: TRBJ1-4
CDR3 DNA: TGTGCCAGCAGTGAAGAGGACAGGCTTAATGAAAAACTGTTTTTT
CDR3 protein: CASSEEDRLNEKLFF

V gene: TRBV5-4
D gene: -
clone size: few
J gene: TRBJ1-2
CDR3 DNA: TGTGCCAGCAGCCCCCCCCAGGGGACTAACTATGGCTACACCTTC
CDR3 protein: CASSPPQGTNYGYTF

V gene: TRBV30
D gene: TRBD1
clone size: -
J gene: TRBJ1-5
CDR3 DNA: TGTGCCTGGAGTGACAGGGGTATTAATCAGCCCCAGCATTTT
CDR3 protein: CAWSDRGINQPQHF

V gene: TRBV7-9
D gene: -
clone size: -
J gene: TRBJ2-2
CDR3 DNA: TGTGCCAGCGGACCCGAGACTAGGATAGAGGTCGGGGAGCTGTTTTTT
CDR3 protein: CASGPETRIEVGELFF

V gene: TRBV19
D gene: TRBD1
clone size: -
J gene: TRBJ1-5
CDR3 DNA: TGTGCCAGTAGTGAGACAGGGAATCAGCCCCAGCATTTT
CDR3 protein: CASSETGNQPQHF

V gene: TRBV9
D gene: TRBD1
clone size: -
J gene: TRBJ1-1
CDR3 DNA: TGTGCCAGCAGCACGACAGGGCTGAACACTGAAGCTTTCTTT
CDR3 protein: CASSTTGLNTEAFF

V gene: TRBV11-3
D gene: TRBD1
clone size: few
J gene: TRBJ1-2
CDR3 DNA: TGTGCCAGCAGCTTAGAAAAGGGCGGGGCAGGGGGGCACTATGGCTACACCTTC
CDR3 protein: CASSLEKGGAGGHYGYTF

V gene: TRBV14
D gene: -
clone size: -
J gene: TRBJ2-7
CDR3 DNA: TGTGCCAGCAGTCGCTCCCGACTAGGTACCTACGAGCAGTACTTC
CDR3 protein: CASSRSRLGTYEQYF

V gene: TRBV5-6
D gene: TRBD1
clone size: -
J gene: TRBJ2-7
CDR3 DNA: TGTGCCAGCAGCTTGGGAGGGACAGGGTACTACGAGCAGTACTTC
CDR3 protein: CASSLGGTGYYEQYF

V gene: TRBV7-3
D gene: -
clone size: few
J gene: TRBJ2-1
CDR3 DNA: TGTGCCAGCAGCGGGAGTTCAGGGGTGGGGTACAATGAGCAGTTCTTC
CDR3 protein: CASSGSSGVGYNEQFF

V gene: TRBV5-1
D gene: -
clone size: -
J gene: TRBJ2-7
CDR3 DNA: TGCGCCAGCAGCTTGACAGGGTTCTACGAGCAGTACTTC
CDR3 protein: CASSLTGFYEQYF

V gene: TRBV7-2
D gene: -
clone size: -
J gene: TRBJ2-3
CDR3 DNA: TGTGCCAGCAGCTTAGGTGGCGGCCTCGCGGAGGGAGATACGCAGTATTTT
CDR3 protein: CASSLGGGLAEGDTQYF

V gene: TRBV5-6
D gene: TRBD1
clone size: -
J gene: TRBJ1-5
CDR3 DNA: TGTGCCAGCAGCTTGGCGCAGGGGGCAAGCAATCAGCCCCAGCATTTT
CDR3 protein: CASSLAQGASNQPQHF

V gene: TRBV2
D gene: -
clone size: few
J gene: TRBJ1-4
CDR3 DNA: TGTGCCAGCAGTGAGGCGGGTTCAGCTAATGAAAAACTGTTTTTT
CDR3 protein: CASSEAGSANEKLFF

V gene: TRBV11-3
D gene: TRBD1
clone size: -
J gene: TRBJ1-5
CDR3 DNA: TGTGCCAGCAGCCGGGACAGGGTTTTTCAGCCCCAGCATTTT
CDR3 protein: CASSRDRVFQPQHF

V gene: TRBV7-8
D gene: TRBD2
clone size: -
J gene: TRBJ2-5
CDR3 DNA: TGTGCCAGCAGCTTGGGAGGGACTAGTAGTCAAGAGACTCAGTACTTC
CDR3 protein: CASSLGGTSSQETQYF

V gene: TRBV7-8
D gene: -
clone size: -
J gene: TRBJ1-4
CDR3 DNA: TGTGCCAGCAGCTTAGGCAGGGTTTCTGAAAAACTGTTTTTT
CDR3 protein: CASSLGRVSEKLFF

V gene: TRBV6-1
D gene: TRBD1
clone size: -
J gene: TRBJ1-2
CDR3 DNA: TGTGCCAGCAGTGAAGGACAGGGGACTGGCTACACCTTC
CDR3 protein: CASSEGQGTGYTF

V gene: TRBV4-2
D gene: TRBD2
clone size: -
J gene: TRBJ2-7
CDR3 DNA: TGTGCCAGCAGCCAAGTAGGGACTAGTTTTGACGAGCAGTACTTC
CDR3 protein: CASSQVGTSFDEQYF

V gene: TRBV19
D gene: TRBD1
clone size: -
J gene: TRBJ2-3
CDR3 DNA: TGTGCCAGTAGTGTGACAGGGGCCGGCACAGATACGCAGTATTTT
CDR3 protein: CASSVTGAGTDTQYF

V gene: TRBV5-4
D gene: TRBD2
clone size: few
J gene: TRBJ2-2
CDR3 DNA: TGTGCCAGCAGCTTAGCGGGGATGAGTGTCGGGGAGCTGTTTTTT
CDR3 protein: CASSLAGMSVGELFF

V gene: TRBV5-4
D gene: TRBD1
clone size: -
J gene: TRBJ2-5
CDR3 DNA: TGTGCCACCAAGACAGGGGAAGAGACCCAGTACTTC
CDR3 protein: CATKTGEETQYF

V gene: TRBV7-2
D gene: -
clone size: few
J gene: TRBJ1-1
CDR3 DNA: TGTGCCAGCAGCTCCACTTTAGGTGCAGGGACTGAAGCTTTCTTT
CDR3 protein: CASSSTLGAGTEAFF

V gene: TRBV11-3
D gene: TRBD1
clone size: few
J gene: TRBJ2-3
CDR3 DNA: TGTGCCAGCAGCTTTGACAGGGGCCCAGATACGCAGTATTTT
CDR3 protein: CASSFDRGPDTQYF

V gene: TRBV7-2
D gene: -
clone size: -
J gene: TRBJ1-6
CDR3 DNA: TGTGCCAGCAGCTTAATGGGGGCTGATTCACCCCTCCACTTT
CDR3 protein: CASSLMGADSPLHF

V gene: TRBV14
D gene: -
clone size: few
J gene: TRBJ2-1
CDR3 DNA: TGTGCCAGCAGCCCCCGCCTAGGATTCCACAATGAGCAGTTCTTC
CDR3 protein: CASSPRLGFHNEQFF

V gene: TRBV6-5
D gene: -
clone size: -
J gene: TRBJ2-5
CDR3 DNA: TGTGCCAGCAGTGCGGGGAGAACCTCCACAACCCAGTACTTC
CDR3 protein: CASSAGRTSTTQYF

V gene: TRBV6-1
D gene: -
clone size: few
J gene: TRBJ1-2
CDR3 DNA: TGTGCCAGCAACTCAAAGAGTCCTCCCGGCTACACCTTC
CDR3 protein: CASNSKSPPGYTF

V gene: TRBV7-8
D gene: -
clone size: -
J gene: TRBJ1-1
CDR3 DNA: TGTGCCAGCAGCACACCTCAGATCAACACTGAAGCTTTCTTT
CDR3 protein: CASSTPQINTEAFF

V gene: TRBV5-1
D gene: TRBD1
clone size: -
J gene: TRBJ1-4
CDR3 DNA: TGCGCCAGCAGAGCAGGGGGCCTTAATGAAAAACTGTTTTTT
CDR3 protein: CASRAGGLNEKLFF

V gene: TRBV29-1
D gene: TRBD1
clone size: once
J gene: TRBJ2-6
CDR3 DNA: TGCAGCGTTGACTCGGGACAGGGAAGTGTGAGCTCTGGGGCCAACGTCCTGACTTTC
CDR3 protein: CSVDSGQGSVSSGANVLTF

V gene: TRBV2
D gene: -
clone size: few
J gene: TRBJ2-5
CDR3 DNA: TGTGCCAGCAGTGAATCCGGAGAGACCCAGTACTTC
CDR3 protein: CASSESGETQYF

V gene: TRBV9
D gene: -
clone size: -
J gene: TRBJ1-2
CDR3 DNA: TGTGCCAGCAGCGGTAGAGTCTATGGCTACACCTTC
CDR3 protein: CASSGRVYGYTF